These 8 T cell receptor beta chains were all obtained from the same sample, sequenced in a study of cytotoxic CD8 clonotypes in ibrutinib-treated CLL. Only in-frame clones appear in the TCRdb table, and some are missing; sequencing was by immunoSEQ multiplex PCR. Of some 290,000 clones listed, roughly 80% were seen once; the top ten hold approximately 7%. Material: PBMCs, obtained before ibrutinib treatment. The receptors derive from a human donor with chronic lymphocytic leukemia.

V is TRBV27 and J is TRBJ2-7, with a tentative D call TRBD1 (5 bases). CDR1 MNHEY and CDR2 SMNVEV come from the germline V gene (reference sequence). There are 15 residues in the CDR3. V lost 2 bases and J lost 4, with 15 bases in between. This CDR3 reads CASSLLPQGWYEQYF. The DNA for the CDR3 is TGTGCCAGCAGTTTACTGCCCCAGGGTTGGTACGAGCAGTACTTC.

V and J are TRBV15 and TRBJ2-7; 7 nucleotides agree with TRBD1. Unmatched junction bases numbered 11, after V lost 0 bases and J lost 6 bases. This CDR3 region has 16 residues. CDR1 and CDR2 (germline): LNHNV, YYDKDF (reference sequence). The CDR3 DNA sequence: TGTGCCACCAGCAGAGATCCCCGGGACAGTTTCTTCGAGCAGTACTTC. It is translated as CATSRDPRDSFFEQYF.

V usage is TRBV28 and J usage is TRBJ2-1; TRBD2 agrees at 12 bases. The length of the CDR3 is 16 residues. Germline CDR1 MDHEN, CDR2 SYDVKM. The V segment lost 5 bases and the J segment 4 bases; nucleotides outside the gene matches: 6. The CDR3 DNA is TGTGCCAGCAGTCAACTAGCGGGAGGAACGTACAATGAGCAGTTCTTC. This sequence encodes CASSQLAGGTYNEQFF.

The chain recombines TRBV30 with TRBJ2-4, with TRBD1 identical over 10 bases. CDR3 size: 14 residues. V was clipped by 2 bases and J by 4 bases; unmatched bases: 2. CDR1 and CDR2 (germline): GTSNPN, SVGIG (reference sequence). Here the CDR3 reads CAWSLGQGKNIQYF. DNA for the CDR3: TGTGCCTGGAGTCTGGGACAGGGGAAAAACATTCAGTACTTC.

V and J are TRBV7-2 and TRBJ2-1; no clear D. Deletions cut 2 bases from V and 4 bases from J, with 3 bases between. There are 12 residues in the CDR3. The germline V gene has CDR1 SGHTA and CDR2 FQGNSA. The CDR3: CASSLYYNEQFF. CDR3 sequence (DNA): TGTGCCAGCAGCTTATATTACAATGAGCAGTTCTTC.

V and J are TRBV7-6 and TRBJ2-5; D tentatively fits TRBD1 or TRBD2 (5 bases each). Germline V gives CDR1 SGHVS, CDR2 FNYEAQ. CDR3 length equals 15 residues. V lost 0 bases and J lost 4, with 12 bases in between. Here the CDR3 reads CASSLALGVSETQYF. The CDR3 nucleotides are TGTGCCAGCAGCTTAGCTTTGGGGGTTTCAGAGACCCAGTACTTC.

V is TRBV11-1 and J is TRBJ2-5; tentative D call: TRBD1 (5 bases). This CDR3 has 16 amino acids. Between the trimmed V and J ends, which lost 5 bases and 0 bases, there was a span of 16 bases. In germline, CDR1 is SGHAT, CDR2 FQDESV (reference sequence). The CDR3 DNA sequence: TGTGCCAGCAGCCTCAAATCGACAGCGTACCAAGAGACCCAGTACTTC. This translates into CASSLKSTAYQETQYF.

The chain uses TRBV19 and TRBJ1-1; D possibly corresponds to TRBD1 (6 bases). Trimming left V 9 bases short and J 8 bases short, with 16 bases between. CDR1 and CDR2 from the germline V gene are LNHDA and SQIVND (reference sequence). The CDR3 runs to 12 residues. The CDR3 DNA reads TGTGCCAGCCGCACAGGGATTCTCGAAGCTTTCTTT. This translates into CASRTGILEAFF. Variable domain in full (rest from reference TRBV19 and TRBJ1-1): DGGITQSPKYLFRKEGQNVTLSCEQNLNHDAMYWYRQDPGQGLRLIYYSQIVNDFQKGDIAEGYSVSREKKESFPLTVTSAQKNPTAFYLCASRTGILEAFFGQGTRLTVV.